These T cell receptor beta chains were read from a single sample in a study of Graves' ophthalmopathy and Graves' hyperthyroidism. Each CDR3 protein gets one entry after TCRdb re-called the multiplex PCR reads with MiXCR. The top ten clones hold about 4% of a sample with a few hundred thousand distinct CDR3 sequences, 35% to 45% of them seen once. The sample was peripheral blood or thyroid tissue (not recorded which). The origin of the receptors is an adult man with Graves' hyperthyroidism. CDR3s include the opening cysteine and the closing phenylalanine or tryptophan.

len	v_gene	j_gene	CDR3aa
13	TRBV12-3/TRBV12-4	TRBJ1-5	CASSLDGRKPQHF
13	TRBV6-1	TRBJ2-5	CASIRGVGETQYF
15	TRBV29-1	TRBJ1-5	CSVELMTGRDQPQHF
13	TRBV30	TRBJ1-2	CAWSRNAGNGYTF
13	TRBV2	TRBJ1-2	CASSPDRLKGYTF
14	TRBV20-1	TRBJ2-5	CSATGTGRPETQYF
13	TRBV15	TRBJ2-7	CATSEETGNEQYF
13	TRBV29-1	TRBJ1-1	CSPLQGRFTEAFF
13	TRBV29-1	TRBJ2-7	CSAPNEISYEQYF
17	TRBV11-1	TRBJ2-7	CASSPRRQFSGGYEQYF
12	TRBV10-1	TRBJ1-1	CASRGENTEAFF
16	TRBV10-3	TRBJ1-5	CASSEEVARARQPQHF
15	TRBV5-6	TRBJ2-5	CASSPGTTNQETQYF
15	TRBV5-1	TRBJ2-6	CASSPGPRRANVLTF
14	TRBV7-9	TRBJ2-7	CASSSTGLLYEQYF
12	TRBV11-2	TRBJ2-7	CASSGSHYEQYF
14	TRBV2	TRBJ2-1	CASSVAGRGNEQFF
17	TRBV7-9	TRBJ2-5	CASSPGTSGSGVETQYF
12	TRBV12-3/TRBV12-4	TRBJ2-7	CASSLVHYEQYF
12	TRBV29-1	TRBJ1-1	CSEVAGPTEAFF
16	TRBV7-9	TRBJ2-3	CASSLVAGGITDTQYF
16	TRBV7-2	TRBJ1-2	CASSSGQASYNSGYTF
13	TRBV6-5	TRBJ1-5	CASSEASNQPQHF
14	TRBV2	TRBJ2-3	CASRATLSTDTQYF
19	TRBV10-3	TRBJ1-5	CAISEPKTDRGSGNQPQHF
15	TRBV5-1	TRBJ1-6	CASSPGGGGNSPLHF
15	TRBV7-2	TRBJ2-7	CASSSARGPSYEQYF